This T cell receptor (beta chain) was obtained from a study of T cell responses to AZD1222 COVID-19 vaccine. Study overall: Whether given at about 4 or about 12 weeks, second doses were pooled. Study-wide findings and caveats: Reports say nearly half of spike-specific TCRs go after unmutated variant regions. Only 5 or 6 people who got AZD1222 tested seropositive at baseline.

Concerning this clone itself: Its specificity is unknown.

Germline loops: CDR1 KGHSH, CDR2 LQKENI. The CDR3 runs 13 residues. Trimming took off 3 bases at V and 10 bases at J, with 10 bases between the two ends. Some clones are missing from TCRdb's copy, which holds only in-frame ones; the method was immunoSEQ multiplex PCR. Here the sample spans 120,000 or so clones, 90% being singletons. The source material was peripheral blood, sampled on day 0 of AZD1222 vaccination. The clonotype comes from an adult in good health. The rearrangement uses TRBV18 and TRBJ1-6; D is uncertain. CDR3 coding DNA: TGTGCCAGCTCACCTGGGTCGTCCTCACCCCTCCACTTT. Translated: CASSPGSSSPLHF. Full variable domain (remainder filled in from reference TRBV18 and TRBJ1-6): NAGVMQNPRHLVRRRGQEARLRCSPMKGHSHVYWYRQLPEEGLKFMVYLQKENIIDESGMPKERFSAEFPKEGPSILRIQQVVRGDSAAYFCASSPGSSSPLHFGNGTRLTVT.